This T cell receptor (beta chain) was sequenced for a study of blood T cell repertoires in COVID-19. In the study overall: COVID-19 samples from acute and convalescent phases originated in the United States, Italy and Spain.

Sequenced by immunoSEQ multiplex PCR; TCRdb stores in-frame clones only, minus some. The data show some 89,000 clones, 90% seen once. V gave up 6 bases and J gave up 0 bases; unmatched junction bases: 3. This CDR3 region has 14 residues. CDR1 is MNHEY, CDR2 SMNVEV, per germline (reference sequence). V usage is TRBV27 and J usage is TRBJ1-1; 8 bases line up with TRBD1. The origin of this receptor is a man in his sixties with acute or convalescent COVID-19. The sequenced sample consisted of peripheral blood. DNA for the CDR3: TGTGCCAGCAGCTACAGGGGGGTGAACACTGAAGCTTTCTTT. Amino acid sequence: CASSYRGVNTEAFF.